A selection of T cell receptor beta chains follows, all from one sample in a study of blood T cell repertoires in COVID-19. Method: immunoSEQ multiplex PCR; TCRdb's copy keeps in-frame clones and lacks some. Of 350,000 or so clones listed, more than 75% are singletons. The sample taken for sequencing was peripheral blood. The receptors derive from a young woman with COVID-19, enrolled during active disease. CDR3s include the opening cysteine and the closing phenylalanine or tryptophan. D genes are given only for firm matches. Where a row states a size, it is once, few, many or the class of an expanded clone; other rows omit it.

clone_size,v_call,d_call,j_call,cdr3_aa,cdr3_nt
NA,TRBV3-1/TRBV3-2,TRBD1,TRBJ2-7,CASSFQGARAHEQYF,TGTGCCAGCAGCTTTCAGGGGGCGAGAGCCCACGAGCAGTACTTC
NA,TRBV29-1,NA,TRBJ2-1,CSVVFAREQFF,TGCAGCGTTGTTTTTGCACGGGAGCAGTTCTTC
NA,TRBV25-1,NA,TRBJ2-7,CASSRFGEQYF,TGTGCCAGCAGCCGGTTCGGCGAGCAGTACTTC
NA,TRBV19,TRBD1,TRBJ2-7,CASSMGQGAYEQYF,TGTGCCAGTAGTATGGGACAGGGGGCCTACGAGCAGTACTTC
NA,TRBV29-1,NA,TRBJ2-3,CSVDNQGSDTQYF,TGCAGCGTTGACAATCAGGGTTCAGATACGCAGTATTTT
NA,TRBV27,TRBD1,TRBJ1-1,CASSLKVRCWARGLLGAFF,TGTGCCAGCAGTTTAAAGGTAAGGTGCTGGGCCAGGGGGCTCTTGGGGGCTTTCTTT
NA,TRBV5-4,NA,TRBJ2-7,CASSSQGRPEQYF,TGTGCCAGCAGCTCCCAGGGAAGGCCCGAGCAGTACTTC
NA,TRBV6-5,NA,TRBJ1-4,CASSYLRGEKLFF,TGTGCCAGCAGTTACCTCAGAGGGGAAAAACTGTTTTTT
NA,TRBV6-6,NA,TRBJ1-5,CASNGGRSNQPQHF,TGTGCCAGCAACGGGGGACGGAGCAATCAGCCCCAGCATTTT
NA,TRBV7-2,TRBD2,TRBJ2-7,CASSPHSGRNEQYF,TGTGCCAGCAGCCCTCATAGCGGGAGGAACGAGCAGTACTTC
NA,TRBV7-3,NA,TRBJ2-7,CASSPSGYEQYF,TGTGCCAGCAGCCCTAGTGGCTACGAGCAGTACTTC
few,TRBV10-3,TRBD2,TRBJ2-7,CAISVRASGLSYEQYF,TGTGCCATCAGTGTGAGGGCTAGCGGCCTCTCCTACGAGCAGTACTTC
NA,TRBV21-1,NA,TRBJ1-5,CASSKGTGRQPQHF,TGTGCCAGCAGCAAGGGGACAGGGCGTCAGCCCCAGCATTTT
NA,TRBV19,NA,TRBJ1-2,CASSRRDTYGYTF,TGTGCCAGTAGTAGACGGGACACCTATGGCTACACCTTC
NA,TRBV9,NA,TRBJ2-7,CASSVYPGDYEQYF,TGTGCCAGCAGCGTATATCCAGGCGACTACGAGCAGTACTTC
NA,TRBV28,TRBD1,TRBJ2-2,CASSLFTGGTGELFF,TGTGCCAGCAGTTTATTCACAGGGGGCACCGGGGAGCTGTTTTTT
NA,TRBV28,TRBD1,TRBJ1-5,CASSKGQMVNQPQHF,TGTGCCAGCAGTAAGGGACAGATGGTCAATCAGCCCCAGCATTTT
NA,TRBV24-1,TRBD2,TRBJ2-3,CATSDTGTSGRGTDTQYF,TGTGCCACCAGTGATACCGGGACTAGCGGGAGAGGCACAGATACGCAGTATTTT
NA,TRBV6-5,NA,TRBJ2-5,CASSYKGSETQYF,TGTGCCAGCAGTTACAAGGGGTCGGAGACCCAGTACTTC
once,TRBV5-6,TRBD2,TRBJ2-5,CASSLAGGETQYF,TGTGCCAGCAGCTTGGCCGGGGGGGAGACCCAGTACTTC
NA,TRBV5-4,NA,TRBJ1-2,CASSPSGGPVGGYTF,TGTGCCAGCAGCCCGTCCGGCGGGCCGGTGGGTGGCTACACCTTC
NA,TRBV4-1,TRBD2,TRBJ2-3,CASSQREGADTQYF,TGCGCCAGCAGCCAGCGGGAGGGAGCAGATACGCAGTATTTT